This TCR beta chain was sequenced for a study of immune evolution from preneoplasia to lung adenocarcinoma. Study-level findings and limits: T cell clonality was higher in KRAS-mutant than EGFR-mutant or wild-type nodules. Normal lung had the highest top T cell clone frequencies.

Trimming stripped 0 bases from V and 12 bases from J, with 9 bases between. Germline CDR1 and CDR2: MGHRA and YSYEKL. This CDR3 has 13 residues. As for this clone: The antigen is unknown.

TCRdb keeps only in-frame clones here, not all; method: immunoSEQ multiplex PCR. Among around 9,300 clones listed, just under 80% were seen once. The V call is TRBV4-1, the J call TRBJ1-6; unclear D gene. Sequencing was carried out using FFPE lung adenocarcinoma in situ tissue. The clonotype was recovered from a person of 80 years or more with lung adenocarcinoma. CDR3 coding DNA: TGCGCCAGCAGCCAAGATTTTATAGGACCCCTCCACTTT. This sequence encodes CASSQDFIGPLHF.